This T cell receptor beta chain was retrieved from a study of cytomegalovirus exposure and HLA in healthy donors. Whole-study context: A prior analysis found around 110 million unique TCR beta sequences from 170 million or so T cells. Findings and limits, study-wide: Versus the approximately 700-donor mean, an Asian-associated ancestry cluster reportedly showed fewer N-insertions in a later analysis.

The V gene lost 5 bases and the J gene lost 4 bases, with 20 bases spanning the gap. The CDR3 consists of 16 residues. Per the germline V gene, CDR1 is MNHEY and CDR2 is SMNVEV (reference sequence). Comments on this clone: As yet, its antigen is unknown.

The study ran its PCR with 60 Vbeta and 13 Jbeta primers. Only in-frame clones appear in the TCRdb table, and some are missing; sequencing was by immunoSEQ multiplex PCR. The data show over 150,000 clones, with roughly 75% seen just once and about 1.3% held by the top ten. V usage is TRBV27 and J usage is TRBJ1-2, with TRBD1 as a possible D gene (6 bases). The sequence was obtained from a man aged 18 to 29 in good health and CMV-seronegative. The specimen sequenced was PBMCs. The CDR3 DNA sequence: TGTGCCAGCAGTCCCGAGGGACAACCAGGGAGCTATGGCTACACCTTC. Residues: CASSPEGQPGSYGYTF.